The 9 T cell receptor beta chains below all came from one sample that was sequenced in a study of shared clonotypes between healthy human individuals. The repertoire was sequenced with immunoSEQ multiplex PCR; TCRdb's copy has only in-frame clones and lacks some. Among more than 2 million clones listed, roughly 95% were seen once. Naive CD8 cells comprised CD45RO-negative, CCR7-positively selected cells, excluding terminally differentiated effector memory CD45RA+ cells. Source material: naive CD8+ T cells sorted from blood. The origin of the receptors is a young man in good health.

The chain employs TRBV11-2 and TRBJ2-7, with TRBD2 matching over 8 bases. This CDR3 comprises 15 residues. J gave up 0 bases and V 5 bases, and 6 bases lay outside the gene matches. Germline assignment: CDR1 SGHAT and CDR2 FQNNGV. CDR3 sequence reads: CASSGSGVSSYEQYF. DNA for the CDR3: TGTGCCAGCAGCGGTAGCGGGGTTAGCTCCTACGAGCAGTACTTC.

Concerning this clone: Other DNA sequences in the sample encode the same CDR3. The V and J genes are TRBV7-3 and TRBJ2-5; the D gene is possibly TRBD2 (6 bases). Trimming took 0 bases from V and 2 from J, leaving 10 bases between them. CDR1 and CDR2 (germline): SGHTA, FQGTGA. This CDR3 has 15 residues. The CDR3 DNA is TGTGCCAGCAGCTTAACCGGGGGTGGTCAAGAGACCCAGTACTTC. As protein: CASSLTGGGQETQYF.

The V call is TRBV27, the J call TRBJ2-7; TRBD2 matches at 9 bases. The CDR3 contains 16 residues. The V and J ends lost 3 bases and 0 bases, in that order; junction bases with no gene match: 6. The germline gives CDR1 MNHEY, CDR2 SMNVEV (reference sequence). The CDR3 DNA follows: TGTGCCAGCAGTTTCTCTAGCGGGGAGAACTCCTACGAGCAGTACTTC. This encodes CASSFSSGENSYEQYF.

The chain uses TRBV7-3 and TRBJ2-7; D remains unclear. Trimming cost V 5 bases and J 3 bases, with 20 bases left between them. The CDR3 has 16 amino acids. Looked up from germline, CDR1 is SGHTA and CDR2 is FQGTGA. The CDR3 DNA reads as TGTGCCAGCAGCCCGGACGGTGAAGATGGGGACTACGAGCAGTACTTC. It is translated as CASSPDGEDGDYEQYF.

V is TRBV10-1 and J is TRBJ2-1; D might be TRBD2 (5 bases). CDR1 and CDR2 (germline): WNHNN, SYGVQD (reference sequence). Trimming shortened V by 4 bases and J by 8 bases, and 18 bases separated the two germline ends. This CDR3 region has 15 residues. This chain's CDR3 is CASSAGVPTSDEQFF. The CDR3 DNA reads TGCGCCAGCAGTGCCGGGGTTCCCACCTCCGATGAGCAGTTCTTC.

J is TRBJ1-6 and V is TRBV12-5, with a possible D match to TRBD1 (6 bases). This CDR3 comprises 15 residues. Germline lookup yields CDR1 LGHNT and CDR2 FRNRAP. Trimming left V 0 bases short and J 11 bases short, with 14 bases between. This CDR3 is CASGLVKQGSTPLHF. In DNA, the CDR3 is TGTGCTAGTGGTTTGGTAAAACAGGGTAGTACACCCCTCCACTTT.

CDR3 nucleotide sequence: TGTGCCAGTAGCCTCAGGGGCTATGAAGCTTTCTTT. Protein product: CASSLRGYEAFF. The V and J genes are TRBV19 and TRBJ1-1, with D possibly being TRBD1 (6 bases). CDR1 is LNHDA, CDR2 SQIVND, per germline (reference sequence). V was clipped by 6 bases and J by 7 bases, with 12 bases between them. The CDR3 is made up of 12 amino acids.

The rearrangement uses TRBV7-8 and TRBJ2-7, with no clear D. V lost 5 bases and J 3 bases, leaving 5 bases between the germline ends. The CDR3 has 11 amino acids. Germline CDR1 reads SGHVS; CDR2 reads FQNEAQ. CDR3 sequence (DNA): TGTGCCAGCAGCGAAAACTACGAGCAGTACTTC. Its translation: CASSENYEQYF.

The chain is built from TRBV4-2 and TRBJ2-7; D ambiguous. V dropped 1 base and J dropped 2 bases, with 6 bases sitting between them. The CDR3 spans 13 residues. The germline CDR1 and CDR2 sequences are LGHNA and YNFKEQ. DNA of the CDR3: TGTGCCAGCAGCCAAGGTGGTGCCTACGAGCAGTACTTC. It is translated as CASSQGGAYEQYF.